The sequence of this T cell receptor (beta chain) was determined in a study of T cell repertoires in cytomegalovirus infection. The overall study: Public TCR beta signatures indicated both CMV infection and matching HLA type.

TCRdb re-called the reads through MiXCR, storing one row per CDR3 protein. The data show about 570,000 distinct CDR3 sequences, with just under 40% seen just once and around 50% held by the top ten. The germline CDR1 and CDR2 sequences are MNHGY and SAAAGT. The CDR3 is made up of 13 amino acids. Trimming took 6 bases from V and 4 from J, leaving 11 bases between them. In the case of this clonotype: Its antigen is undetermined.

Points from the study as a whole: Accumulated public TCR beta family frequency recognized individuals carrying CMV together with the relevant HLA.

This clonotype was sampled from a human donor in good health (CMV status not recorded). Some clones in this sample may be carry-over from other donors' samples. Source: cultured PBMCs, taken from culture after CMV antigen stimulation. The V call is TRBV6-8, the J call TRBJ2-3; a weak D match, TRBD1 (6 bases). The DNA of the CDR3 is TGTGCCAGCAGCTCAGGGGTCGCAGATACGCAGTATTTT. Its translation is CASSSGVADTQYF.